This entry lists 24 T cell receptor beta chains sequenced from one sample in a study of T cells after yellow fever vaccination. TCRdb recomputed calls from the 5' RACE reads with MiXCR, one row per CDR3 protein. The sample records about 310,000 distinct CDR3 sequences, about 3.5% being singletons. The source was PBMCs, collected on the day of the yellow fever booster vaccination. These TCRs come from a man between 18 and 29 years old who received the YFV17D yellow fever vaccine.

This clonotype was seen more than once but under ten times. The rearrangement joins TRBV7-8 to TRBJ1-2; 7 bases line up with TRBD1. This CDR3 contains 15 residues. V was pared by 5 bases and J by 6 bases, with 12 bases of the junction left unmatched. Germline CDR1 reads SGHVS; CDR2 reads FQNEAQ. The CDR3 is CASSQKRGGTDGYTF. DNA for the CDR3: TGTGCCAGCAGCCAGAAAAGAGGGGGCACGGATGGCTACACCTTC.

This clonotype was observed a handful of times. J is TRBJ1-1 and V is TRBV12-3 or TRBV12-4; D remains unclear. This CDR3 region has 16 residues. Trimming took off 2 bases at V and 0 bases at J, with 13 bases between the two ends. The CDR3 DNA reads as TGTGCCAGCAGTTTATCGCGGTTATCTATGAACACTGAAGCTTTCTTT. It is translated as CASSLSRLSMNTEAFF.

Ten or more counts support this clonotype. The J gene is TRBJ1-1, the V gene TRBV6-1, with D perhaps matching TRBD1 (5 bases). The germline V gene has CDR1 MNHNS and CDR2 SASEGT. The CDR3 is 14 amino acids. V was trimmed by 2 bases and J by 4 bases, leaving 11 bases between them. DNA of the CDR3: TGTGCCAGCAGTGAACTACAGGCGGCCACTGAAGCTTTCTTT. As protein: CASSELQAATEAFF.

This chain joins TRBV5-1 and TRBJ2-7, with D possibly TRBD1 on 6 matching bases. Trimming took off 5 bases at V and 6 bases at J, with 12 bases between the two ends. The CDR3 covers 12 residues. Germline V gene sequence: CDR1 SGHRS, CDR2 YFSETQ. The DNA of the CDR3 is TGCGCCAGCAGACTCCACAGGGCCGAGCAGTACGTC. It translates to CASRLHRAEQYV.

This clonotype was seen repeatedly, ten times or more. V and J are TRBV27 and TRBJ1-1; D is uncertain. CDR1 and CDR2 from the germline V gene are MNHEY and SMNVEV (reference sequence). The V and J ends lost 2 bases and 10 bases respectively, with 20 bases between them. CDR3 size: 15 residues. CDR3 protein: CASSLTPGAAFRAFF. CDR3 nucleotides: TGTGCCAGCAGTTTAACCCCTGGTGCGGCCTTTAGAGCTTTCTTT.

This clonotype was seen more than once but under ten times. The chain employs TRBV5-1 and TRBJ2-7; D may match TRBD1 or TRBD2 (5 bases each). The germline V gene encodes CDR1 SGHRS and CDR2 YFSETQ. This CDR3 has 14 residues. Trimming removed 0 bases from V and 2 bases from J, with 9 bases in between. The CDR3 bases are TGCGCCAGCAGCTTGGGGGTGGGACCCTACGAGCAGTACGTC. Its protein product is CASSLGVGPYEQYV.

This clonotype was seen many times. V and J are TRBV6-2 or TRBV6-3 and TRBJ1-1, with D unclear. This CDR3 region has 13 residues. CDR1 is MNHEY, CDR2 SVGEGT, per germline. Between the trimmed V and J ends, which lost 4 bases and 5 bases, there was a span of 11 bases. As DNA, the CDR3 is TGTGCCAGCAGTTTTCGGAGTTTAACTGAAGCTTTCTTT. Protein sequence: CASSFRSLTEAFF.

The rearrangement uses TRBV7-9 and TRBJ2-7; D possibly uses TRBD1 or TRBD2 (5 bases each). V lost 1 base to trimming and J lost 3 bases, with 13 bases between them. The CDR3 has 15 residues. Germline CDR1 is SEHNR and CDR2 is FQNEAQ (reference sequence). CDR3 protein: CASSLGGVGYYEQYF. The CDR3 coding sequence is TGTGCCAGCAGCTTAGGAGGGGTAGGGTACTACGAGCAGTACTTC.

The chain employs TRBV20-1 and TRBJ1-2, with no clear D. Germline V gene data show CDR1 as DFQATT and CDR2 as SNEGSKA (reference sequence). CDR3 size: 11 residues. Trimming stripped 1 base from V and 6 bases from J, with 6 bases between. CDR3 loop: CSARVRDGYTF. CDR3 DNA: TGCAGTGCTAGAGTTAGGGATGGCTACACCTTC.

The chain carries TRBV21-1 and TRBJ2-5; TRBD1 is the table's D call and was not checked against the DNA. TRBV21-1 corresponds to a pseudogene. The CDR3 runs 16 residues. The CDR3 DNA is TGTGCCAGCAGGCCCGGTTGGTGGCCAGGGCAAGAGACCCAGTACTTC. Translated: CASRPGWWPGQETQYF.

This clonotype has a handful of counts. The chain carries TRBV7-2 and TRBJ2-1, with a possible D match to TRBD2 (6 bases). This CDR3 is 15 amino acids long. The ends were cut back, 5 bases at V and 4 bases at J, with 15 bases in the middle. Looked up from germline, CDR1 is SGHTA and CDR2 is FQGNSA. The CDR3 here is CASSSPGVVYNEQFF. Here the CDR3 DNA reads TGTGCCAGCAGCAGTCCGGGAGTAGTGTACAATGAGCAGTTCTTC.

This clonotype was picked up many times. The genes are TRBV20-1 and TRBJ1-4; no firm D call. CDR3 length: 14 amino acids. Looked up from germline, CDR1 is DFQATT and CDR2 is SNEGSKA (reference sequence). Trimming removed 0 bases at V and 5 bases at J, with 10 bases between. CDR3 bases: TGCAGTGCTAGAGAGGCGGCTGGAAATGAAAAACTGTTTTTT. Translated, it gives CSAREAAGNEKLFF.

This clonotype was observed at least ten times. The genes are TRBV5-6 and TRBJ2-6; D tentatively fits TRBD1 or TRBD2 (5 bases each). Germline V CDR1 and CDR2: SGHDT, YYEEEE. The CDR3 runs 16 residues. V was clipped by 0 bases and J by 0 bases, with 7 bases between them. The CDR3 reads CASSLGGTSGANVLTF. DNA of the CDR3: TGTGCCAGCAGCTTGGGAGGGACCTCTGGGGCCAACGTCCTGACTTTC.

This clonotype was counted only a few times. The chain combines TRBV5-6 with TRBJ1-6; D is uncertain. This CDR3 comprises 13 residues. Trimming removed 7 bases from V and 12 bases from J, with 17 bases in between. CDR1 is SGHDT and CDR2 is YYEEEE in the germline V gene. The CDR3 loop is CASSIGRGGPLHF. CDR3 nucleotides: TGTGCCAGCTCCATCGGCCGGGGTGGACCCCTCCACTTT. The full variable domain, rest sourced from reference TRBV5-6 and TRBJ1-6, is DAGVTQSPTHLIKTRGQQVTLRCSPKSGHDTVSWYQQALGQGPQFIFQYYEEEERQRGNFPDRFSGHQFPNYSSELNVNALLLGDSALYLCASSIGRGGPLHFGNGTRLTVT.

This clonotype was counted ten times or more. This CDR3 is CASSLVGTSGGIWNEQFF. The CDR3 bases are TGTGCCAGCAGCTTAGTTGGGACTAGCGGGGGAATTTGGAATGAGCAGTTCTTC. The chain uses TRBV7-2 and TRBJ2-1; 14 bases line up with TRBD2. The V and J ends lost 1 base and 7 bases, in that order; junction bases with no gene match: 9. The V gene's germline CDR1 is SGHTA and CDR2 FQGNSA. This CDR3 has 18 amino acids. The variable domain in full, completed from reference TRBV7-2 and TRBJ2-1, reads GAGVSQSPSNKVTEKGKDVELRCDPISGHTALYWYRQSLGQGLEFLIYFQGNSAPDKSGLPSDRFSAERTGGSVSTLTIQRTQQEDSAVYLCASSLVGTSGGIWNEQFFGPGTRLTVL.

The sample holds a few counts of this clonotype. The CDR3 nucleotides are TGTGCCAGCAGCCCCACAGTGATTGAAGCTTTCTTT. Its protein is CASSPTVIEAFF. The chain couples TRBV6-6 to TRBJ1-1; no firm D call. The ends were cut back, 6 bases at V and 7 bases at J, with 12 bases in the middle. The CDR3 has 12 amino acids. Germline CDR1 MNHNY, CDR2 SVGAGI (reference sequence).

The chain uses TRBV5-1 and TRBJ1-2; tentative D call: TRBD1 (5 bases). Trimming shortened V by 0 bases and J by 0 bases, and 9 bases separated the two germline ends. The CDR3 contains 15 residues. The germline V gene has CDR1 SGHRS and CDR2 YFSETQ. CDR3 in DNA: TGCGCCAGCAGCTTGGTGGGGGAGCCTAACTATGGCTACACCTTC. Translated, it gives CASSLVGEPNYGYTF.

This clonotype was seen more than once but under ten times. The rearrangement links TRBV14 to TRBJ2-1; 9 nucleotides align to TRBD2. V was pared by 0 bases and J by 10 bases, with 13 bases of the junction left unmatched. Germline V lookup: CDR1 SGHDN, CDR2 FVKESK. The CDR3 spans 17 residues. The CDR3 region has the DNA TGTGCCAGCAGCCAAGATCATTGGCGGGGGGGCCTTGGGGAGCAGTTCTTC. Translated: CASSQDHWRGGLGEQFF.

This clonotype was found many times. This chain joins TRBV28 and TRBJ1-5; possibly TRBD1 for D (6 bases). V shed 3 bases and J shed 0 bases, with 15 bases lying between them. Per germline, CDR1 MDHEN and CDR2 SYDVKM. This CDR3 region has 17 residues. As DNA, the CDR3 is TGTGCCAGCAGTTTCCGGTTCTGGACAGATAGCAATCAGCCCCAGCATTTT. It encodes CASSFRFWTDSNQPQHF.

The sample holds many counts of this clonotype. V usage is TRBV7-2 and J usage is TRBJ2-5; 7 bases are a match to TRBD2. The CDR3 length is 11 residues. Per germline, CDR1 SGHTA and CDR2 FQGNSA. V was pared by 8 bases and J by 4 bases, with 1 base of the junction left unmatched. The CDR3 nucleotides read TGTGCCAGCTGGGGGGGAGAGACCCAGTACTTC. Protein sequence: CASWGGETQYF.

This clonotype was seen many times. V gene TRBV20-1 combines with J gene TRBJ1-4; TRBD1 is a possible D gene (6 bases). Trimming took off 4 bases at V and 3 bases at J, with 9 bases between the two ends. Germline loops: CDR1 DFQATT, CDR2 SNEGSKA (reference sequence). The CDR3 totals 13 residues. Here the CDR3 DNA reads TGCAGTGCTAACAGGGATCCTAATGAAAAACTGTTTTTT. Translation gives CSANRDPNEKLFF.

This clonotype was picked up many times. The chain uses TRBV5-1 and TRBJ2-5; 8 bases map to TRBD2. Germline V CDR1 and CDR2: SGHRS, YFSETQ. V was pared by 1 base and J by 4 bases, with 9 bases of the junction left unmatched. The CDR3 has 16 amino acids. The CDR3 sequence is CASSLTQRGGLETQYF. DNA for the CDR3: TGCGCCAGCAGCTTGACGCAACGGGGGGGCCTAGAGACCCAGTACTTC.

This clonotype has ten or more counts. V and J are TRBV5-6 and TRBJ2-7; D possibly uses TRBD1 or TRBD2 (5 bases each). The CDR3 loop spans 14 amino acids. Per germline, CDR1 SGHDT and CDR2 YYEEEE. Trimming shortened V by 0 bases and J by 3 bases, and 10 bases separated the two germline ends. CDR3 residues: CASSLGGADYEQYF. CDR3 nucleotide sequence: TGTGCCAGCAGCTTGGGAGGGGCCGACTACGAGCAGTACTTC.

V usage is TRBV7-8 and J usage is TRBJ2-1; no reliable D call. The V and J ends lost 4 bases and 4 bases respectively, with 8 bases between them. Germline V gene lookup returns CDR1 SGHVS and CDR2 FQNEAQ. This CDR3 is built from 13 residues. The CDR3 sequence is CASSWILYNEQFF. The CDR3 region has the DNA TGTGCCAGCAGCTGGATCTTATACAATGAGCAGTTCTTC.